The 3 T cell receptor beta chains below come from one sample, sequenced in a study of CD8 T cells in ankylosing spondylitis. MiXCR, applied by TCRdb to the 5' RACE reads, yields one record per CDR3 protein. This sample yields about 90,000 distinct CDR3 sequences, of which around 30% are seen a single time; 45% to 65% belongs to the top ten. Sample: blood, either unsorted or a sorted T cell fraction (not recorded which). The receptors stem from a male donor with ankylosing spondylitis or in good health (not recorded which).

This rearrangement joins TRBV27 to TRBJ2-1, with D unresolved. This CDR3 has 11 amino acids. The V gene lost 5 bases and the J gene lost 6 bases, with 5 bases spanning the gap. Per germline, CDR1 MNHEY and CDR2 SMNVEV (reference sequence). The DNA of the CDR3 is TGTGCCAGCAGTGAGGCCAATGAGCAGTTCTTC. This codes for CASSEANEQFF.

Only a few counts were recorded for this clonotype. The chain carries TRBV18 and TRBJ1-1; D possibly corresponds to TRBD1 (6 bases). CDR1 and CDR2 (germline): KGHSH, LQKENI. Trimming took off 0 bases at V and 4 bases at J, with 12 bases between the two ends. The CDR3 loop spans 15 amino acids. CDR3 DNA sequence: TGTGCCAGCTCACCACCGGCGGACAGAAGCACTGAAGCTTTCTTT. Encoded protein: CASSPPADRSTEAFF.

The V call is TRBV7-3, the J call TRBJ2-3; D uncertain. Trimming left V 1 base short and J 4 bases short, with 9 bases between. Germline V lookup: CDR1 SGHTA, CDR2 FQGTGA. The CDR3 sequence is 14 residues long. CDR3 coding DNA: TGTGCCAGCAGCTTAAGAGGCACTTCAGATACGCAGTATTTT. Translated: CASSLRGTSDTQYF. The full variable domain, with the rest looked up from reference TRBV7-3 and TRBJ2-3, is GAGVSQTPSNKVTEKGKYVELRCDPISGHTALYWYRQSLGQGPEFLIYFQGTGAADDSGLPNDRFFAVRPEGSVSTLKIQRTERGDSAVYLCASSLRGTSDTQYFGPGTRLTVL.